This T cell receptor (beta chain) was sequenced in a study of T cells expressing NK-cell markers. Germline V gene data show CDR1 as SQVTM and CDR2 as ANQGSEA. The CDR3 is 14 residues long. TCRdb reanalyzed the 5' RACE reads, giving one entry per CDR3 protein sequence and no DNA. This table lists 350,000 to 400,000 distinct CDR3 sequences. Sequencing used blood T cells: a sorted CD56 or NKG2C T cell subset, CD4+ or CD8+ T cells, or bulk PBMC T cells (not recorded which). This sequence joins TRBV29-1 and TRBJ2-1; absent DNA, TCRdb's TRBD2 call cannot be checked. This receptor was taken from a woman aged 45-60 years in good health. CDR3: CSVVMLASYNEQFF.